The 27 T cell receptor beta chains presented below share a single source sample, sequenced in a study of blood T cell repertoires in COVID-19. The protocol was immunoSEQ multiplex PCR, while the TCRdb copy is restricted to in-frame clones and leaves out a portion. This repertoire shows some 400,000 clones, 91% found once; its top ten account for roughly 0.9%. The sequenced material came from PBMCs or T cells enriched from blood (not recorded which). These TCRs come from a woman aged 40 to 50 who had been exposed to COVID-19.

This clone was recorded only once. This sequence joins TRBV18 and TRBJ2-3; 9 positions agree with TRBD2. With V trimmed by 1 base and J by 0 bases, 2 bases remained unmatched. The CDR3 spans 16 residues. Germline CDR1 KGHSH, CDR2 LQKENI. Here the CDR3 reads CASSPQTSGSTDTQYF. CDR3 DNA sequence: TGTGCCAGCTCACCACAGACTAGCGGAAGCACAGATACGCAGTATTTT.

The chain carries TRBV5-1 and TRBJ2-7, with 10 bases matching TRBD2. Germline CDR1 and CDR2: SGHRS and YFSETQ. Trimming took 5 bases from V and 7 from J; bases not matched to a gene: 9. The CDR3 totals 14 residues. Here the CDR3 reads CASSGAGGIEEQYF. In DNA, the CDR3 is TGCGCCAGCAGTGGAGCGGGAGGGATAGAGGAGCAGTACTTC.

This clone has only a few counts. This chain links TRBV5-6 with TRBJ2-2; 9 bases are shared with TRBD2. The CDR3 consists of 16 residues. The germline V gene encodes CDR1 SGHDT and CDR2 YYEEEE. V lost 6 bases, J lost 1 base, and 7 bases stayed unmatched. CDR3 amino acids: CASMGSGGVNTGELFF. The CDR3 region has the DNA TGTGCCAGCATGGGTAGCGGGGGCGTGAACACCGGGGAGCTGTTTTTT.

CDR3 nucleotide sequence: TGTGCCAGCGGACCAGGCGGGGGGGCCTACGAGCAGTACTTC. Protein product: CASGPGGGAYEQYF. The chain is built from TRBV5-8 and TRBJ2-7, with 9 bases identical to TRBD2. The CDR3 length is 14 residues. Per the germline V gene, CDR1 is SGHTS and CDR2 is YDEGEE. The V gene end was trimmed by 7 bases and the J gene end by 2 bases; junction bases not matched to a gene: 7.

The count of this clone is one. The V and J genes are TRBV5-1 and TRBJ2-3; 12 bases fit TRBD2. With V trimmed by 4 bases and J by 5 bases, 8 bases remained unmatched. The CDR3 length is 16 residues. Germline CDR1 reads SGHRS; CDR2 reads YFSETQ. CDR3 sequence: CASSLTSGSVRDTQYF. CDR3 DNA sequence: TGCGCCAGCAGCCTGACTAGCGGGAGTGTGAGAGATACGCAGTATTTT.

Only one count was recorded for this clone. The J gene is TRBJ1-1, the V gene TRBV6-4; D might be TRBD1 (5 bases). The V end lost 3 bases, the J end lost 4 bases, and 15 bases lay between the germline ends. The germline CDR1 and CDR2 sequences are MRHNA and SNTAGT. There are 15 residues in the CDR3. The CDR3 DNA sequence: TGTGCCAGCAGTGATCGGTTTGGGGCCGTCACTGAAGCTTTCTTT. Protein product: CASSDRFGAVTEAFF.

This chain links TRBV18 with TRBJ2-1, with 9 bases that match TRBD1. The germline gives CDR1 KGHSH, CDR2 LQKENI. Trimming removed 5 bases from V and 8 bases from J; junction bases left unmatched: 4. This CDR3 comprises 13 residues. The CDR3 loop is CASSGQGRDEQFF. In DNA form, the CDR3 reads TGTGCCAGCTCAGGACAGGGGAGGGATGAGCAGTTCTTC.

This sequence joins TRBV6-5 and TRBJ2-1; weak D call: TRBD2 (6 bases). The CDR3 has 13 residues. The V end lost 3 bases, the J end lost 12 bases, and 15 bases lay between the germline ends. Germline assignment: CDR1 MNHEY and CDR2 SVGAGI. CDR3 bases: TGTGCCAGCAGTTATAAAGCTAGCGCTGGGCAGTTCTTC. It specifies CASSYKASAGQFF.

The V call is TRBV21-1, the J call TRBJ1-6; the table calls TRBD1, which could not be checked here. TRBV21-1 is given as a pseudogene. The CDR3 runs 14 residues. CDR3 DNA sequence: TGTGCCAGCAGAAGACAGGCCCATAATTCACCCCTCCACTTT. Its translation is CASRRQAHNSPLHF.

The gene calls are TRBV11-3 and TRBJ2-2, with TRBD1 matching over 12 bases. The germline gives CDR1 SGHNT, CDR2 YENEEA. Germline trimming cut 5 bases from V and 3 bases from J; bases unmatched to any gene: 7. The CDR3 extends over 17 amino acids. CDR3 loop: CASSRPGQGADTGELFF. The CDR3 nucleotides read TGTGCCAGCAGCCGACCGGGACAGGGGGCTGACACCGGGGAGCTGTTTTTT.

The chain recombines TRBV12-3 or TRBV12-4 with TRBJ1-1; D unclear. The V end was cut by 5 bases, the J end by 1 base, with 8 bases between. This CDR3 has 13 amino acids. The CDR3 DNA follows: TGTGCCAGCAGTACGGGTCAGAACACTGAAGCTTTCTTT. It translates to CASSTGQNTEAFF.

The chain couples TRBV5-5 to TRBJ2-7, with D possibly being TRBD1 (6 bases). CDR1 and CDR2 from the germline V gene are SGHKS and YYEKEE (reference sequence). V lost 0 bases, J lost 3 bases, and 13 bases lay in between. CDR3 size: 15 residues. CDR3 sequence reads: CASSLEGQTNYEQYF. CDR3 DNA sequence: TGTGCCAGCAGCTTGGAAGGACAGACTAACTACGAGCAGTACTTC.

The V and J genes are TRBV19 and TRBJ1-1; D not resolved. The ends were cut back, 4 bases at V and 2 bases at J, with 8 bases in the middle. Germline CDR1 reads LNHDA; CDR2 reads SQIVND (reference sequence). CDR3 length: 13 residues. The DNA of the CDR3 is TGTGCCAGTAGTACTTACTTTAACACTGAAGCTTTCTTT. Translation gives CASSTYFNTEAFF.

This clone was detected once. The CDR3 DNA is TGTGCCAGCAGTTTTCAGGGTGGCTACACCTTC. Its protein product is CASSFQGGYTF. The gene calls are TRBV12-3 or TRBV12-4 and TRBJ1-2, with a possible D match to TRBD1 (5 bases). V gave up 3 bases and J gave up 7 bases, with 6 bases separating them. The CDR3 has 11 residues.

The V and J genes are TRBV5-4 and TRBJ2-1; TRBD2 agrees at 13 bases. This CDR3 contains 15 residues. V was clipped by 4 bases and J by 6 bases; unmatched bases: 4. Germline V gives CDR1 SGHNT, CDR2 YYREEE (reference sequence). The CDR3 coding sequence is TGTGCCAGCAGCCCGCGGACTAGCGGGGGCAATGAGCAGTTCTTC. It specifies CASSPRTSGGNEQFF. The variable domain in full, completed from reference TRBV5-4 and TRBJ2-1, reads ETGVTQSPTHLIKTRGQQVTLRCSSQSGHNTVSWYQQALGQGPQFIFQYYREEENGRGNFPPRFSGLQFPNYSSELNVNALELDDSALYLCASSPRTSGGNEQFFGPGTRLTVL.

The chain has TRBV5-8 and TRBJ1-3; no definite D call. With 0 bases removed from V and 0 bases from J, the gap between germline ends came to 10 bases. Germline V gene sequence: CDR1 SGHTS, CDR2 YDEGEE. This CDR3 is built from 16 residues. CDR3: CASSLGLLVSGNTIYF. The CDR3 DNA follows: TGTGCCAGCAGCTTGGGACTGCTCGTCTCTGGAAACACCATATATTTT.

The V and J genes are TRBV5-8 and TRBJ2-5; 11 bases match TRBD1. V lost 4 bases to trimming and J lost 5 bases; unmatched junction nucleotides: 7. Germline-derived CDR1 and CDR2 are SGHTS and YDEGEE. This CDR3 comprises 15 residues. The CDR3 nucleotides are TGTGCCAGCAGCCCCGGACAGGGGGCGCATGAGACCCAGTACTTC. It encodes CASSPGQGAHETQYF.

V is TRBV3-1 (or the pseudogene TRBV3-2) and J is TRBJ1-2; TRBD1 matches 9 bases. This CDR3 region has 14 residues. Germline lookup yields CDR1 LGHDT and CDR2 YNNKEL (reference sequence). With 3 bases clipped from V and 8 bases from J, the junction kept 7 bases outside the gene matches. CDR3 DNA sequence: TGTGCCAGCAGCCAGCCGGGACAGGGATGGGGCTACACCTTC. It is translated as CASSQPGQGWGYTF.

The chain combines TRBV18 with TRBJ2-7, with 7 positions matching TRBD2. J lost 1 base, V lost 3 bases, and 3 bases had no gene match. CDR3 length: 14 amino acids. CDR1 and CDR2 from the germline V gene are KGHSH and LQKENI. The CDR3 nucleotides read TGTGCCAGCTCACCGCGGACTAGTTCCTACGAGCAGTACTTC. It encodes CASSPRTSSYEQYF.

The chain couples TRBV7-3 to TRBJ1-3; D not certain. Per germline, CDR1 SGHTA and CDR2 FQGTGA. CDR3 size: 14 residues. Deletions cut 3 bases from V and 2 bases from J, with 8 bases between. CDR3 coding DNA: TGTGCCAGCAGCTTCGGGTCGCCTGGAAACACCATATATTTT. It is translated as CASSFGSPGNTIYF.

The J gene is TRBJ1-1, the V gene TRBV12-3 or TRBV12-4; weak D call: TRBD1 (6 bases). V was trimmed by 7 bases and J by 4 bases, leaving 13 bases between them. This CDR3 comprises 13 residues. The CDR3 coding sequence is TGTGCCAGCATTGCGGACAGCTTCACTGAAGCTTTCTTT. Its translation: CASIADSFTEAFF.

The rearrangement joins TRBV3-1 (or the pseudogene TRBV3-2) to TRBJ1-3; TRBD1 is a possible D gene (6 bases). The CDR3 is 16 amino acids. Trimming left V 4 bases short and J 0 bases short, with 13 bases between. Germline lookup yields CDR1 LGHDT and CDR2 YNNKEL (reference sequence). CDR3 bases: TGTGCCAGCAGCCCCAGGGGACCCAGCTCTGGAAACACCATATATTTT. It specifies CASSPRGPSSGNTIYF.

The chain is built from TRBV28 and TRBJ1-4; D is uncertain. Looked up from germline, CDR1 is MDHEN and CDR2 is SYDVKM. The CDR3 totals 14 residues. Trimming stripped 6 bases from V and 8 bases from J, with 16 bases between. The chain's CDR3 is CASSSPDGEEKLFF. CDR3 sequence (DNA): TGTGCCAGCAGCTCCCCCGACGGGGAAGAAAAACTGTTTTTT. Complete variable domain (other parts from reference TRBV28 and TRBJ1-4): DVKVTQSSRYLVKRTGEKVFLECVQDMDHENMFWYRQDPGLGLRLIYFSYDVKMKEKGDIPEGYSVSREKKERFSLILESASTNQTSMYLCASSSPDGEEKLFFGSGTQLSVL.

This sequence joins TRBV18 and TRBJ1-1, with 8 bases identical to TRBD1. Germline lookup yields CDR1 KGHSH and CDR2 LQKENI. V shed 7 bases and J 4 bases; nucleotides not matched to a gene: 5. The CDR3 loop spans 13 amino acids. CDR3: CASFQGATTEAFF. The CDR3, as DNA: TGTGCCAGCTTTCAGGGGGCGACCACTGAAGCTTTCTTT.

This clone was recorded once. The chain links TRBV5-5 to TRBJ1-5; 7 nucleotides line up with TRBD1. The germline gives CDR1 SGHKS, CDR2 YYEKEE (reference sequence). The CDR3 has 16 amino acids. The trim removed 3 bases at V and 0 bases at J, leaving 6 bases unmatched. The DNA for the CDR3 is TGTGCCAGCAGCTCCGGACAGGACCCTAGCAATCAGCCCCAGCATTTT. Protein sequence: CASSSGQDPSNQPQHF.

V is TRBV7-6 and J is TRBJ2-2; 11 nucleotides align to TRBD2. V lost 0 bases to trimming and J lost 4 bases; unmatched junction nucleotides: 7. The CDR3 contains 18 residues. CDR1 is SGHVS and CDR2 is FNYEAQ in the germline V gene. The CDR3 loop reads CASSLAPLAGGVTGELFF. The CDR3 DNA sequence: TGTGCCAGCAGCTTAGCTCCCCTAGCGGGAGGAGTCACCGGGGAGCTGTTTTTT.

The gene calls are TRBV2 and TRBJ2-7, with D possibly being TRBD1 (5 bases). There are 14 residues in the CDR3. Germline-derived CDR1 and CDR2 are SNHLY and FYNNEI. V lost 4 bases, J lost 1 base, and 11 bases lay in between. The CDR3 loop is CASSVGAPSYEQYF. The CDR3 bases are TGTGCCAGCAGTGTAGGGGCCCCGTCCTACGAGCAGTACTTC.